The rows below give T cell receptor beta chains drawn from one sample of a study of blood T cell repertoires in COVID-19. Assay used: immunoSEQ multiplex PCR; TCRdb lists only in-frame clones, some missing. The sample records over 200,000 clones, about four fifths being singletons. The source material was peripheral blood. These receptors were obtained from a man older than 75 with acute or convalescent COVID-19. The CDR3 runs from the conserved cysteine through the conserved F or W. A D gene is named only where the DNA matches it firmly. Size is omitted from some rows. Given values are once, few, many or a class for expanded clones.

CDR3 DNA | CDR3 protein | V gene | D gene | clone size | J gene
TGTGCCAGCAGCTTAGCCGCAGGGGGCGGCCCTGGAAACACCATATATTTT | CASSLAAGGGPGNTIYF | TRBV11-3 | TRBD1 | - | TRBJ1-3
TGCGCCAGCACCCCTGAACCACAGCAGATAGGAGATACGCAGTATTTT | CASTPEPQQIGDTQYF | TRBV4-1 | - | once | TRBJ2-3
TGTGCCAGCAGTTACGAGACTAGCGGGCAAGAGACCCAGTACTTC | CASSYETSGQETQYF | TRBV6-2/TRBV6-3 | TRBD2 | - | TRBJ2-5
TGTGCCAGCAGCACCCGGACAGGACTACTTTCCTACGAGCAGTACTTC | CASSTRTGLLSYEQYF | TRBV14 | - | - | TRBJ2-7
TGTGCCAGCAGTGCTGAGGCGGCCAATGAGCAGTTCTTC | CASSAEAANEQFF | TRBV2 | - | - | TRBJ2-1
TGTGCCAGCAGCTCGACTCCGGGACAGGGCGGTGAAAAACTGTTTTTT | CASSSTPGQGGEKLFF | TRBV7-2 | TRBD1 | - | TRBJ1-4
TGTGCCAGCAGCCTGGACAGGGGAAGAGAGCAGTACTTC | CASSLDRGREQYF | TRBV14 | TRBD1 | - | TRBJ2-7
TGTGCCAGCAGTGAAGCCGGTCGGTCTGAAGCTTTCTTT | CASSEAGRSEAFF | TRBV2 | - | - | TRBJ1-1
TGTGCCAGCAGCTTTGACAGGTTCGGTGAAAAACTGTTTTTT | CASSFDRFGEKLFF | TRBV7-2 | - | - | TRBJ1-4
TGTGCCAGCAGCAAAGCCTTAACAGGGGTCGATTATAGCAATCAGCCCCAGCATTTT | CASSKALTGVDYSNQPQHF | TRBV21-1 | - | few | TRBJ1-5